These 22 T cell receptor beta chains were all obtained from the same sample, sequenced in a study of blood T cell repertoires in COVID-19 (dated by TCRdb to about 2020). The library came from the immunoSEQ multiplex PCR assay. The table was pulled from immuneACCESS by TCRdb, which kept in-frame rearrangements only. Such tables lose some clones; where checked, under half of the loss comes from unresolved V genes, and the rest has no known cause. In this sample the table shows just under 65,000 clones, about 86% of which occur a single time. The ten largest account for about 1.1% of the sample. Sequenced material: peripheral blood. The receptor source for this set is a man aged 35 to 55 with acute or convalescent COVID-19.

The chain couples TRBV6-6 to TRBJ1-2; TRBD1 matches 10 bases. After removal of 4 bases from V and 8 bases from J, the junction contained 4 bases not matched to a gene. Germline lookup yields CDR1 MNHNY and CDR2 SVGAGI (reference sequence). CDR3 length: 13 amino acids. The CDR3 sequence: CASSWDRGGGYTF. CDR3 coding DNA: TGTGCCAGCAGTTGGGACAGGGGAGGCGGCTACACCTTC.

This chain connects TRBV7-9 to TRBJ2-3, with TRBD2 identical over 7 bases. Trimming took 4 bases from V and 3 from J; bases not matched to a gene: 10. Germline-derived CDR1 and CDR2 are SEHNR and FQNEAQ (reference sequence). The length of the CDR3 is 16 residues. CDR3 nucleotide sequence: TGTGCCAGCAGCTCCCCCGGGAGGCGGGGAACAGATACGCAGTATTTT. Translated: CASSSPGRRGTDTQYF.

The genes are TRBV30 and TRBJ2-5; D might be TRBD1 (5 bases). Trimming left V 2 bases short and J 3 bases short, with 10 bases between. The germline CDR1 and CDR2 sequences are GTSNPN and SVGIG (reference sequence). CDR3 size: 13 residues. CDR3 in amino acids: CAWSIGEKETQYF. CDR3 bases: TGTGCCTGGAGTATAGGGGAAAAAGAGACCCAGTACTTC.

The rearrangement links TRBV12-3 or TRBV12-4 to TRBJ1-2, with D hard to call. The CDR3 runs to 13 residues. Deletions cut 4 bases from V and 2 bases from J, with 8 bases between. This chain's CDR3 is CASSSGRNYGYTF. CDR3 in DNA: TGTGCCAGCAGTTCTGGCCGAAACTATGGCTACACCTTC.

The chain employs TRBV14 and TRBJ2-7, with D unclear. CDR1 and CDR2 (germline): SGHDN, FVKESK. Trimming pared 3 bases from V and 9 bases from J, leaving 12 bases between. The CDR3 is 12 amino acids. The CDR3 nucleotides are TGTGCCAGCAGCCACGAACTCTATGTGCAGTACTTC. Translating gives CASSHELYVQYF.

This chain links TRBV2 with TRBJ1-3; D perhaps matches TRBD1 (5 bases). The V gene's germline CDR1 is SNHLY and CDR2 FYNNEI. The CDR3 is 15 residues long. The V gene lost 6 bases and the J gene lost 4 bases, with 16 bases spanning the gap. CDR3 amino acids: CASRPGLQSGNTIYF. The DNA of the CDR3 is TGTGCCAGCAGACCGGGACTTCAGTCAGGAAACACCATATATTTT.

This chain connects TRBV28 to TRBJ2-6, with TRBD1 identical over 9 bases. Germline CDR1 and CDR2: MDHEN and SYDVKM. V dropped 9 bases and J dropped 2; count of bases not matched to a gene: 5. The CDR3 runs to 15 residues. The CDR3 region has the DNA TGTGCCAGTAAGACAGGGGGAGCTGGGGCCAACGTCCTGACTTTC. This sequence encodes CASKTGGAGANVLTF.

The chain links TRBV11-3 to TRBJ1-1; 11 nucleotides line up with TRBD1. Germline CDR1 is SGHNT and CDR2 is YENEEA. This CDR3 is built from 17 residues. V shed 1 base and J 0 bases; nucleotides not matched to a gene: 4. The CDR3 DNA is TGTGCCAGCAGCTTAGGGGACAGGGGGTCTATGAACACTGAAGCTTTCTTT. It specifies CASSLGDRGSMNTEAFF.

The J gene is TRBJ2-4, the V gene TRBV6-5; 8 nucleotides align to TRBD1. CDR1 MNHEY and CDR2 SVGAGI come from the germline V gene. V trimming: 4 bases; J trimming: 7 bases; junction bases outside the gene matches: 6. The CDR3 consists of 14 residues. CDR3 sequence (DNA): TGTGCCAGCAGTTCCGGGACAGGAGTGAACATTCAGTACTTC. Translated, it gives CASSSGTGVNIQYF.

The CDR3, as DNA: TGTGCCAGCAGCTTAACGAGGGCCGACTCCGGGGAGCTGTTTTTT. Residues: CASSLTRADSGELFF. This rearrangement joins TRBV7-3 to TRBJ2-2, with D possibly matching TRBD2 (5 bases). The ends were cut back, 0 bases at V and 6 bases at J, with 11 bases in the middle. Germline V gene lookup returns CDR1 SGHTA and CDR2 FQGTGA. The CDR3 is made up of 15 amino acids.

The rearrangement uses TRBV11-3 and TRBJ2-3, with no clear D. Trimming took 7 bases from V and 1 from J, leaving 12 bases between them. The germline gives CDR1 SGHNT, CDR2 YENEEA. The CDR3 spans 14 residues. The CDR3 loop reads CASMRISGTDTQYF. The CDR3 DNA is TGTGCCAGCATGAGAATATCTGGCACAGATACGCAGTATTTT.

This clone was seen a handful of times. The rearrangement joins TRBV7-8 to TRBJ2-7; possibly TRBD1 for D (6 bases). V dropped 4 bases and J dropped 6 bases, with 13 bases sitting between them. Germline assignment: CDR1 SGHVS and CDR2 FQNEAQ. CDR3 size: 13 residues. The CDR3 loop is CASSYRDNREQYF. CDR3 DNA: TGTGCCAGCAGCTACCGGGACAATCGCGAGCAGTACTTC.

This sequence joins TRBV3-1 (or the pseudogene TRBV3-2) and TRBJ2-1; the D gene is possibly TRBD1 (7 bases). CDR1 LGHDT and CDR2 YNNKEL come from the germline V gene (reference sequence). Trimming cost V 5 bases and J 10 bases, with 24 bases left between them. This CDR3 has 16 residues. The DNA for the CDR3 is TGTGCCAGCAGCGTCGACAGGGCGGGGAGGAATAGGGAGCAGTTCTTC. As protein: CASSVDRAGRNREQFF.

V is TRBV4-2 and J is TRBJ2-7, with 7 bases identical to TRBD2. The CDR3 has 14 amino acids. Germline CDR1 and CDR2: LGHNA and YNFKEQ. Losses at the gene ends were 4 bases for V and 0 bases for J; bases not matched to a gene: 3. CDR3 region: CASSPRGSSYEQYF. CDR3 nucleotide sequence: TGTGCCAGCAGCCCCCGCGGGAGCTCCTACGAGCAGTACTTC.

Concerning this clone itself: This specimen includes other DNA sequences encoding the same CDR3. The chain couples TRBV30 to TRBJ1-6; 10 nucleotides agree with TRBD1. This CDR3 contains 13 residues. With V trimmed by 3 bases and J by 7 bases, 0 bases remained unmatched. Germline CDR1 and CDR2: GTSNPN and SVGIG (reference sequence). CDR3 sequence (DNA): TGTGCCTGGAGGGGACAGGGGAATTCACCCCTCCACTTT. It yields the protein CAWRGQGNSPLHF.

The chain employs TRBV5-6 and TRBJ1-1; D gene unclear. Germline CDR1 is SGHDT and CDR2 is YYEEEE. V lost 2 bases to trimming and J lost 1 base, with 6 bases between them. The length of the CDR3 is 13 residues. CDR3 sequence reads: CASSFRSNTEAFF. For the CDR3, the DNA is TGTGCCAGCAGCTTTCGGTCGAACACTGAAGCTTTCTTT.

The chain carries TRBV6-5 and TRBJ1-3; 11 positions agree with TRBD1. Germline CDR1 reads MNHEY; CDR2 reads SVGAGI. CDR3 length: 15 amino acids. V trimming: 7 bases; J trimming: 4 bases; junction bases outside the gene matches: 6. CDR3 coding DNA: TGTGCCAGCAACCTGGACAGGGGGCAGGGAAACACCATATATTTT. The encoded protein is CASNLDRGQGNTIYF.

This chain's CDR3 is CASSLGTTGFRGYTF. The CDR3 DNA is TGTGCCAGCAGCTTAGGAACGACAGGGTTTAGAGGCTACACCTTC. This chain connects TRBV11-3 to TRBJ1-2; 7 nucleotides agree with TRBD1. V trimming: 1 base; J trimming: 8 bases; junction bases outside the gene matches: 10. The CDR3 totals 15 residues. Germline-derived CDR1 and CDR2 are SGHNT and YENEEA.

The chain links TRBV6-2 or TRBV6-3 to TRBJ2-1, with TRBD2 identical over 14 bases. Unmatched junction bases numbered 7, after V lost 5 bases and J lost 10 bases. The CDR3 has 15 amino acids. Germline V CDR1 and CDR2: MNHEY, SVGEGT. CDR3 nucleotide sequence: TGTGCCAGCAGTGCGACTAGCGGGGGGGCTAGCGAGCAGTTCTTC. It codes for CASSATSGGASEQFF.

The chain is built from TRBV9 and TRBJ2-3; tentative D call: TRBD2 (5 bases). This CDR3 has 15 residues. CDR1 SGDLS and CDR2 YYNGEE come from the germline V gene. The V end was cut by 5 bases, the J end by 4 bases, with 17 bases between. CDR3 nucleotide sequence: TGTGCCAGCAGGCGCGGAGGCGGTGAATCAGATACGCAGTATTTT. Translated, it gives CASRRGGGESDTQYF.

The chain recombines TRBV5-1 with TRBJ1-1; TRBD1 might be the D (5 bases). V gave up 3 bases and J gave up 1 base, with 13 bases separating them. Germline CDR1 SGHRS, CDR2 YFSETQ. This CDR3 is built from 15 residues. For the CDR3, the DNA is TGCGCCAGCAGCTCATCACCTACAGGGAACACTGAAGCTTTCTTT. Protein sequence: CASSSSPTGNTEAFF. Full variable domain (missing parts from reference TRBV5-1 and TRBJ1-1): KAGVTQTPRYLIKTRGQQVTLSCSPISGHRSVSWYQQTPGQGLQFLFEYFSETQRNKGNFPGRFSGRQFSNSRSEMNVSTLELGDSALYLCASSSSPTGNTEAFFGQGTRLTVV.

V and J are TRBV7-9 and TRBJ1-2, with D possibly TRBD1 on 6 matching bases. The CDR3 has 14 residues. The V end lost 3 bases, the J end lost 5 bases, and 13 bases lay between the germline ends. In germline, CDR1 is SEHNR, CDR2 FQNEAQ (reference sequence). The DNA of the CDR3 is TGTGCCAGCAGCTTTACAGGGCTGCAGTATGGCTACACCTTC. As protein: CASSFTGLQYGYTF.